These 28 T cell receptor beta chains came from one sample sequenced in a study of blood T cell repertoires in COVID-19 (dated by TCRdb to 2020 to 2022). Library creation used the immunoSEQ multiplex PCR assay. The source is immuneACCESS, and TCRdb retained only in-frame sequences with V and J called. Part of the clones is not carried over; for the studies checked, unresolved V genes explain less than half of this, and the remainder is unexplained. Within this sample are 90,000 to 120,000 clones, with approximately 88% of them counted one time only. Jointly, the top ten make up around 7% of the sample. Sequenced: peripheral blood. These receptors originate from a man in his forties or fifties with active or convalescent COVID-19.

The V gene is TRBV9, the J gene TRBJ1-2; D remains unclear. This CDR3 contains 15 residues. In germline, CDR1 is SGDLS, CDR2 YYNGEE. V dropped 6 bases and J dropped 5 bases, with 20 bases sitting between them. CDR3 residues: CASTAQAGVVYGYTF. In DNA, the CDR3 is TGTGCCAGCACCGCTCAAGCGGGCGTGGTATATGGCTACACCTTC. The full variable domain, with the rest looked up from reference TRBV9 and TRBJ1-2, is DSGVTQTPKHLITATGQRVTLRCSPRSGDLSVYWYQQSLDQGLQFLIQYYNGEERAKGNILERFSAQQFPDLHSELNLSSLELGDSALYFCASTAQAGVVYGYTFGSGTRLTVV.

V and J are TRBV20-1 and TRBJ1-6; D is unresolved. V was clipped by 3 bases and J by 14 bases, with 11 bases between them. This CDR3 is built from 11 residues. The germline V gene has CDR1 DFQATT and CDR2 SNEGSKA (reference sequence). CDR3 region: CSARKPRTLHF. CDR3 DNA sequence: TGCAGTGCTAGGAAGCCCAGGACCCTCCACTTT.

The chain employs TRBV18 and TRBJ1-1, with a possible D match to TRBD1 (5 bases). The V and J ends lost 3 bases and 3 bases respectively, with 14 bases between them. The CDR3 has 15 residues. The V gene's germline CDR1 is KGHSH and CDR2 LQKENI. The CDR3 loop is CASSPTTVQDTEAFF. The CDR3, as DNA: TGTGCCAGCTCACCGACGACAGTGCAGGACACTGAAGCTTTCTTT.

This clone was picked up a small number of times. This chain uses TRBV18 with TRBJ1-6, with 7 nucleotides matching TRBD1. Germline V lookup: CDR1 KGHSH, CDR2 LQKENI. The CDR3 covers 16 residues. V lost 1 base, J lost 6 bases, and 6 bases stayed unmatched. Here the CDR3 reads CASSPQGARGNSPLHF. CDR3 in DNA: TGTGCCAGCTCACCACAGGGGGCGCGGGGTAATTCACCCCTCCACTTT.

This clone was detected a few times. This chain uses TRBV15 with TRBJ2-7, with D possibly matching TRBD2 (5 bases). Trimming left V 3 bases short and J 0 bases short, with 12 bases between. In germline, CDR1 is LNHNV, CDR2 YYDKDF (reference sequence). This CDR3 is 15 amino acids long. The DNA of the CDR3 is TGTGCCACCAGCAGGGACTCCCAGACCTCCTACGAGCAGTACTTC. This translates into CATSRDSQTSYEQYF.

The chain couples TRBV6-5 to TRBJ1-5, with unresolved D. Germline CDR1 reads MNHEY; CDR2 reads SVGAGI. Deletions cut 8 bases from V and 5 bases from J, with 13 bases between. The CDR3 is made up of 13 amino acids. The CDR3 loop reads CASSLFPYQPQHF. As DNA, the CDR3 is TGTGCCAGCTCACTTTTCCCCTATCAGCCCCAGCATTTT.

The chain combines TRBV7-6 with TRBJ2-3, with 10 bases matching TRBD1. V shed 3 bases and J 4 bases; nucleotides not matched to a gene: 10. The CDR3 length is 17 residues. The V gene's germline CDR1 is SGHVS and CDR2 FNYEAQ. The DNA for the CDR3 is TGTGCCAGCAGCTTGGAACCGGGACAGGGGCCCGCAGATACGCAGTATTTT. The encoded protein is CASSLEPGQGPADTQYF. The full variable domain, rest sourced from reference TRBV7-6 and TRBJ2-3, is GAGVSQSPRYKVTKRGQDVALRCDPISGHVSLYWYRQALGQGPEFLTYFNYEAQQDKSGLPNDRFSAERPEGSISTLTIQRTEQRDSAMYRCASSLEPGQGPADTQYFGPGTRLTVL.

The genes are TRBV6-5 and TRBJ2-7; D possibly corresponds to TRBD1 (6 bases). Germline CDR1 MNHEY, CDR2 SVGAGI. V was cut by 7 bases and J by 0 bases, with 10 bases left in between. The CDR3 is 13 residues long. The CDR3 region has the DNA TGTGCCAGCAACTGGGACAACTCCTACGAGCAGTACTTC. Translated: CASNWDNSYEQYF.

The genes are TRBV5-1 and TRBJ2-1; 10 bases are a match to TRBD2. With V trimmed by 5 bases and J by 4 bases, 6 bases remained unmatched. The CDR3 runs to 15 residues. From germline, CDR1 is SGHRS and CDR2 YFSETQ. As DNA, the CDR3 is TGCGCCAGCAGTACTAGCGGGGTTCAATACAATGAGCAGTTCTTC. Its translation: CASSTSGVQYNEQFF.

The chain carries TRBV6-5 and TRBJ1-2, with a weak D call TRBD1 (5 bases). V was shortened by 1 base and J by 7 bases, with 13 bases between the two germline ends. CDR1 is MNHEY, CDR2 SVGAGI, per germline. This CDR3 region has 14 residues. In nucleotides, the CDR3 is TGTGCCAGCAGTTACTTGGGCAGGGAAAGTGGCTACACCTTC. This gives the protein CASSYLGRESGYTF.

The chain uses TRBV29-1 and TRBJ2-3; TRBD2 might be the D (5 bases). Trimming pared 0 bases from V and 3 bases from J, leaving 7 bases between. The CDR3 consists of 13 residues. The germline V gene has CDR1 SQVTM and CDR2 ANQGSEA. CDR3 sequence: CSVEESGTDTQYF. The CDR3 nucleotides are TGCAGCGTTGAAGAAAGCGGTACAGATACGCAGTATTTT.

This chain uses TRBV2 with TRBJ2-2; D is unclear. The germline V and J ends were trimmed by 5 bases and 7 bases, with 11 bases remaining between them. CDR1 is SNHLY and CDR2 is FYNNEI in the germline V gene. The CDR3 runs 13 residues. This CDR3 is CASSPQEHGELFF. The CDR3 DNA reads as TGTGCCAGCAGTCCTCAGGAACACGGGGAGCTGTTTTTT.

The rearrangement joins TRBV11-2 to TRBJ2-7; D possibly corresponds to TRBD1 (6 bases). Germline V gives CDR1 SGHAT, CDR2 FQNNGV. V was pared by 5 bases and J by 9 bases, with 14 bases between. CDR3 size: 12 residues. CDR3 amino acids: CASSRTVSGQYF. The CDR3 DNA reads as TGTGCCAGCAGCCGGACAGTATCGGGGCAGTACTTC.

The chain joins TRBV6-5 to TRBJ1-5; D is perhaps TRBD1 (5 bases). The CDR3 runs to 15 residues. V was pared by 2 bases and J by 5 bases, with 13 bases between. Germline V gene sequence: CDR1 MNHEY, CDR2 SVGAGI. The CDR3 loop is CASSYTGPPDQPQHF. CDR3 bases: TGTGCCAGCAGTTACACAGGACCCCCCGATCAGCCCCAGCATTTT.

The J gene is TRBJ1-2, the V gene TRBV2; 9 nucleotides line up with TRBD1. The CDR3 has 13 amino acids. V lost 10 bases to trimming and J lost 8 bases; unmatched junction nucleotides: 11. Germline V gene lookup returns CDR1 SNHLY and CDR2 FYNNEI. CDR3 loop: CAIRDRVGKGYTF. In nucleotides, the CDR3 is TGTGCCATCCGGGACAGGGTGGGGAAGGGCTACACCTTC.

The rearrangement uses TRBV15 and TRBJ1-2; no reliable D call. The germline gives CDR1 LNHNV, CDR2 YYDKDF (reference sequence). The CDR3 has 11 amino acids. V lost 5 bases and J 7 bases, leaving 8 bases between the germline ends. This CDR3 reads CATSGGGGYTF. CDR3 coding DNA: TGTGCCACCAGCGGCGGTGGTGGCTACACCTTC.

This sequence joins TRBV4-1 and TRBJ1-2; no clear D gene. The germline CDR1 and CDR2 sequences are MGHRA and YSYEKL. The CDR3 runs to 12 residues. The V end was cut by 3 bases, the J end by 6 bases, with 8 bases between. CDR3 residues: CASSQGADGYTF. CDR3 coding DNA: TGCGCCAGCAGCCAGGGAGCGGATGGCTACACCTTC.

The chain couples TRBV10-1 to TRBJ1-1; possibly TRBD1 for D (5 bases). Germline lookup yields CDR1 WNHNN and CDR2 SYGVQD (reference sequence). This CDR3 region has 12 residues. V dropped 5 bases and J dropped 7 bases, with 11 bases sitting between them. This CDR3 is CASSSQGIEAFF. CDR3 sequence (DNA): TGCGCCAGCAGTTCGCAGGGTATTGAAGCTTTCTTT.

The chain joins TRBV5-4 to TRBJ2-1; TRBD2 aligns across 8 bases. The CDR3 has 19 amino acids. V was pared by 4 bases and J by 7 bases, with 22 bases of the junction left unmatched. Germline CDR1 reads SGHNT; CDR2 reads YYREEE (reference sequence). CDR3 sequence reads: CASSQAWGGSGSLGNEQFF. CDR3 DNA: TGTGCCAGCAGCCAAGCTTGGGGCGGGAGCGGGAGTCTGGGGAATGAGCAGTTCTTC.

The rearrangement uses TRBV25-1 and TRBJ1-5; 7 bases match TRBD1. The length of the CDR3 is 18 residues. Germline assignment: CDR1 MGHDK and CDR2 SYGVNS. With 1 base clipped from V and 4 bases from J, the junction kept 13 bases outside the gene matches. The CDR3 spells CASSECGRGGLSNQPQHF. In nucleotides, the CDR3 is TGTGCCAGCAGTGAATGTGGACGAGGGGGCCTCTCAAATCAGCCCCAGCATTTT.

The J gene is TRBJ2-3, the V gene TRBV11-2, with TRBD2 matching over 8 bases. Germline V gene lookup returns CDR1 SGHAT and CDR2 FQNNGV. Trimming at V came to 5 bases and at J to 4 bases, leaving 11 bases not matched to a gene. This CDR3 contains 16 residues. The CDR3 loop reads CASSILSGRGADTQYF. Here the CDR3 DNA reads TGTGCCAGCAGCATCCTCAGCGGGAGAGGGGCAGATACGCAGTATTTT.

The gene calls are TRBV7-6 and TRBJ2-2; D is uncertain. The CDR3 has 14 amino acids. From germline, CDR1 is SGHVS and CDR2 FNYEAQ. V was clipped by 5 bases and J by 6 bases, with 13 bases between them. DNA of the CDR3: TGTGCCAGCAGCCCTCGGGTTGTCGCCGGGGAGCTGTTTTTT. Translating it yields CASSPRVVAGELFF. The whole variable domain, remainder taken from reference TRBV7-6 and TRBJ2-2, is GAGVSQSPRYKVTKRGQDVALRCDPISGHVSLYWYRQALGQGPEFLTYFNYEAQQDKSGLPNDRFSAERPEGSISTLTIQRTEQRDSAMYRCASSPRVVAGELFFGEGSRLTVL.

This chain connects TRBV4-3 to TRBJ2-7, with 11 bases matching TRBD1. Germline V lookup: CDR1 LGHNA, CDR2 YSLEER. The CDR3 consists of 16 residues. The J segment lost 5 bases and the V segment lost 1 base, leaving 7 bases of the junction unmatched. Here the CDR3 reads CASSQAPGQGDNEQYF. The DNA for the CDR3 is TGCGCCAGCAGCCAAGCACCGGGACAGGGGGACAACGAGCAGTACTTC.

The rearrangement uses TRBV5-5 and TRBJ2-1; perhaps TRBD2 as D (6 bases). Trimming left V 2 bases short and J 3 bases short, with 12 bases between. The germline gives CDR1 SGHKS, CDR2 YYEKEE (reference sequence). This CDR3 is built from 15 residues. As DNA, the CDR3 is TGTGCCAGCAGCTTACGGCTAGCGTACTACAATGAGCAGTTCTTC. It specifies CASSLRLAYYNEQFF.

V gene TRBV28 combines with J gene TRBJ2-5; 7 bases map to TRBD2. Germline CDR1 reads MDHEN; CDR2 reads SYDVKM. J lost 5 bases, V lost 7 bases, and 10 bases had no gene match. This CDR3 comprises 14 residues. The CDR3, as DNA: TGTGCCAGCACCCTAGACTGGGGGGGGGAGACCCAGTACTTC. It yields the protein CASTLDWGGETQYF.

DNA of the CDR3: TGTGCCAGCAGGCCCCAGGGAGGGGCTGGAAACACCATATATTTT. Protein sequence: CASRPQGGAGNTIYF. This sequence joins TRBV27 and TRBJ1-3; weak D call: TRBD1 (5 bases). The CDR3 totals 15 residues. CDR1 is MNHEY, CDR2 SMNVEV, per germline (reference sequence). V lost 6 bases to trimming and J lost 2 bases, with 14 bases between them.

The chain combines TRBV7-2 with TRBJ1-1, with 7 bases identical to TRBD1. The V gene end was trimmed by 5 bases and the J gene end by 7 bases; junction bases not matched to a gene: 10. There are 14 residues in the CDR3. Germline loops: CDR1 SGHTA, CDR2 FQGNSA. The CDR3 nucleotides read TGTGCCAGCAGCACACGCACAGGGGCCAATGAAGCTTTCTTT. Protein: CASSTRTGANEAFF. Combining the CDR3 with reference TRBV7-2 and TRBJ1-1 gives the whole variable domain GAGVSQSPSNKVTEKGKDVELRCDPISGHTALYWYRQSLGQGLEFLIYFQGNSAPDKSGLPSDRFSAERTGGSVSTLTIQRTQQEDSAVYLCASSTRTGANEAFFGQGTRLTVV.

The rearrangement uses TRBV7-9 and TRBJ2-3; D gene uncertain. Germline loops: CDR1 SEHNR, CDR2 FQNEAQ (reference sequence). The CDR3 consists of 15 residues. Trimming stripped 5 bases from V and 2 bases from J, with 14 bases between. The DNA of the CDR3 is TGTGCCAGCAGCCCCGGCCCTACTAACACAGATACGCAGTATTTT. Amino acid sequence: CASSPGPTNTDTQYF. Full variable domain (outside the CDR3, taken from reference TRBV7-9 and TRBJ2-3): DTGVSQNPRHKITKRGQNVTFRCDPISEHNRLYWYRQTLGQGPEFLTYFQNEAQLEKSRLLSDRFSAERPKGSFSTLEIQRTEQGDSAMYLCASSPGPTNTDTQYFGPGTRLTVL.